Shown below are 18 T cell receptor beta chains from a single sample sequenced in a study of T cell responses to AZD1222 COVID-19 vaccine. Here immunoSEQ multiplex PCR was the method, and the copy in TCRdb shows in-frame clones only, minus some. The table has roughly 140,000 clones, 91% seen once. The starting material was peripheral blood, obtained on day 0 of AZD1222 vaccination. The receptors derive from an adult in good health.

This rearrangement joins TRBV7-9 to TRBJ1-1; a weak D match, TRBD1 (5 bases). Trimming removed 2 bases from V and 3 bases from J, with 13 bases in between. The length of the CDR3 is 15 residues. Looked up from germline, CDR1 is SEHNR and CDR2 is FQNEAQ (reference sequence). The CDR3 region is CASSLLKGTDTEAFF. DNA for the CDR3: TGTGCCAGCAGCTTATTGAAAGGGACGGACACTGAAGCTTTCTTT.

This clone showed up just once. This chain joins TRBV9 and TRBJ2-1; D is unclear. The V and J ends lost 0 bases and 8 bases respectively, with 6 bases between them. Germline values: CDR1 SGDLS, CDR2 YYNGEE. The CDR3 sequence is 12 residues long. CDR3 protein: CASSVGTDEQFF. The CDR3 region has the DNA TGTGCCAGCAGCGTAGGTACCGATGAGCAGTTCTTC. Variable domain in full (rest from reference TRBV9 and TRBJ2-1): DSGVTQTPKHLITATGQRVTLRCSPRSGDLSVYWYQQSLDQGLQFLIQYYNGEERAKGNILERFSAQQFPDLHSELNLSSLELGDSALYFCASSVGTDEQFFGPGTRLTVL.

V and J are TRBV29-1 and TRBJ2-3; TRBD2 is a possible D gene (6 bases). V was trimmed by 6 bases and J by 2 bases, leaving 18 bases between them. From germline, CDR1 is SQVTM and CDR2 ANQGSEA. The CDR3 is 15 residues long. In DNA form, the CDR3 reads TGCAGCGTCCGAGGGGAGGAGGGTCCCACAGATACGCAGTATTTT. Its protein product is CSVRGEEGPTDTQYF.

For this clone: Other nucleotide sequences in the sample specify the same CDR3. The chain recombines TRBV11-2 with TRBJ1-5; D perhaps matches TRBD1 (6 bases). The V gene's germline CDR1 is SGHAT and CDR2 FQNNGV. The CDR3 length is 14 residues. Trimming removed 0 bases from V and 7 bases from J, with 10 bases in between. This chain's CDR3 is CASSLDRGGQPQHF. Here the CDR3 DNA reads TGTGCCAGCAGCTTAGACAGGGGAGGCCAGCCCCAGCATTTT.

V usage is TRBV7-3 and J usage is TRBJ1-2; D perhaps matches TRBD1 (6 bases). The CDR3 sequence is 12 residues long. The ends were cut back, 4 bases at V and 6 bases at J, with 9 bases in the middle. CDR1 SGHTA and CDR2 FQGTGA come from the germline V gene. CDR3 DNA sequence: TGTGCCAGCAGCTCGGGGGGGCATGGCTACACCTTC. Translating it yields CASSSGGHGYTF.

The V and J genes are TRBV15 and TRBJ1-3, with D possibly being TRBD1 (6 bases). The CDR3 extends over 15 amino acids. The germline V and J ends were trimmed by 3 bases and 0 bases, with 9 bases remaining between them. The germline CDR1 and CDR2 sequences are LNHNV and YYDKDF (reference sequence). The CDR3 here is CATSRDRGSGNTIYF. CDR3 sequence (DNA): TGTGCCACCAGCAGGGACAGAGGCTCTGGAAACACCATATATTTT. Variable domain in full (rest from reference TRBV15 and TRBJ1-3): DAMVIQNPRYQVTQFGKPVTLSCSQTLNHNVMYWYQQKSSQAPKLLFHYYDKDFNNEADTPDNFQSRRPNTSFCFLDIRSPGLGDTAMYLCATSRDRGSGNTIYFGEGSWLTVV.

The V call is TRBV4-2, the J call TRBJ2-5; no firm D call. Germline V gene lookup returns CDR1 LGHNA and CDR2 YNFKEQ. There are 15 residues in the CDR3. The V gene lost 1 base and the J gene lost 2 bases, with 11 bases spanning the gap. CDR3 residues: CASSQGMYKQETQYF. The CDR3 nucleotides read TGTGCCAGCAGCCAAGGAATGTACAAACAAGAGACCCAGTACTTC.

This chain uses TRBV2 with TRBJ2-6; D is unclear. The length of the CDR3 is 15 residues. The germline CDR1 and CDR2 sequences are SNHLY and FYNNEI. V lost 7 bases and J lost 1, with 11 bases in between. The DNA for the CDR3 is TGTGCCAGCAATACCGGAGCGTCTGGGGCCAACGTCCTGACTTTC. Protein: CASNTGASGANVLTF.

As regards this clone: Other DNA sequences in the same sample also yield this CDR3. The genes are TRBV27 and TRBJ1-3; unclear D gene. Germline-derived CDR1 and CDR2 are MNHEY and SMNVEV (reference sequence). The V end lost 0 bases, the J end lost 4 bases, and 4 bases lay between the germline ends. The CDR3 length is 13 residues. The CDR3 here is CASSLSSGNTIYF. CDR3 DNA: TGTGCCAGCAGTTTATCGTCCGGAAACACCATATATTTT.

Turning to this clone: Since a much larger clone is just one base distant, this may be a read error. The CDR3 spells CASSRTSGAYNEQFF. In DNA form, the CDR3 reads TGTGCCAGCAGCCGGACTAGCGGAGCCTACAATGAGCAGTTCTTC. The chain employs TRBV5-5 and TRBJ2-1; 10 bases align to TRBD2. V was clipped by 4 bases and J by 2 bases; unmatched bases: 3. The CDR3 is 15 residues long. Germline assignment: CDR1 SGHKS and CDR2 YYEKEE (reference sequence).

This chain uses TRBV19 with TRBJ1-5; D is unresolved. V lost 3 bases and J 0 bases, leaving 6 bases between the germline ends. The length of the CDR3 is 14 residues. CDR1 and CDR2 from the germline V gene are LNHDA and SQIVND (reference sequence). CDR3 sequence (DNA): TGTGCCAGTAGTATCCAAGATAGCAATCAGCCCCAGCATTTT. Amino acids: CASSIQDSNQPQHF.

V and J are TRBV27 and TRBJ1-2; maybe TRBD1 (6 bases). The V end lost 8 bases, the J end lost 8 bases, and 24 bases lay between the germline ends. CDR1 is MNHEY and CDR2 is SMNVEV in the germline V gene (reference sequence). The CDR3 is 15 amino acids. CDR3 residues: CASQPGGGAGRGYTF. The CDR3 nucleotides read TGTGCCAGCCAGCCCGGGGGGGGCGCGGGTCGGGGCTACACCTTC.

The chain joins TRBV6-6 to TRBJ2-7; 14 bases are a match to TRBD2. V gave up 6 bases and J gave up 6 bases; unmatched junction bases: 7. CDR3 length: 15 amino acids. Germline-derived CDR1 and CDR2 are MNHNY and SVGAGI (reference sequence). The CDR3 region is CASSRGTSGRGEQYF. The CDR3 region has the DNA TGTGCCAGCAGCCGTGGGACTAGCGGGAGAGGCGAGCAGTACTTC.

J is TRBJ1-2 and V is TRBV3-1 (or the pseudogene TRBV3-2); possibly TRBD1 for D (5 bases). V dropped 4 bases and J dropped 10 bases, with 22 bases sitting between them. This CDR3 contains 15 residues. Germline V gives CDR1 LGHDT, CDR2 YNNKEL (reference sequence). CDR3 nucleotide sequence: TGTGCCAGCAGCCCGGTCGTTGGTCAGGGTGGTGTCTACACCTTC. Translating it yields CASSPVVGQGGVYTF.

V is TRBV18 and J is TRBJ2-7, with TRBD2 matching 10 bases. Germline loops: CDR1 KGHSH, CDR2 LQKENI. This CDR3 has 15 residues. V lost 3 bases to trimming and J lost 2 bases; unmatched junction nucleotides: 4. CDR3 DNA sequence: TGTGCCAGCTCACCCCAGCGGGGGGGGGCCTACGAGCAGTACTTC. Its translation: CASSPQRGGAYEQYF.

This chain connects TRBV4-2 to TRBJ1-2; 9 bases line up with TRBD1. The CDR3 totals 17 residues. The germline gives CDR1 LGHNA, CDR2 YNFKEQ. The V segment lost 7 bases and the J segment 2 bases; nucleotides outside the gene matches: 14. CDR3 protein: CASTIGGQGMGNYGYTF. The CDR3 DNA is TGTGCCAGCACGATAGGGGGACAGGGCATGGGAAACTATGGCTACACCTTC.

This rearrangement joins TRBV5-4 to TRBJ2-3; 7 bases are shared with TRBD1. Losses at the gene ends were 10 bases for V and 0 bases for J; bases not matched to a gene: 8. From germline, CDR1 is SGHNT and CDR2 YYREEE (reference sequence). This CDR3 region has 14 residues. CDR3 residues: CALRTGVSTDTQYF. The CDR3 DNA follows: TGTGCCCTCCGAACAGGGGTGAGCACAGATACGCAGTATTTT.

CDR3 in amino acids: CASSLGNQPQHF. The CDR3 bases are TGTGCCAGCAGTTTAGGGAATCAGCCCCAGCATTTT. J is TRBJ1-5 and V is TRBV28; no definite D call. The germline CDR1 and CDR2 sequences are MDHEN and SYDVKM. This CDR3 is built from 12 residues. The ends were cut back, 2 bases at V and 4 bases at J, with 3 bases in the middle.